This TCR beta chain appears in the sequencing data of a study of shared clonotypes between healthy human individuals. About the study: Serving as donors were two women and a few men, whose ages spanned 18 to 49. A donor's plate count was three for CD4 naive and three for CD4 memory; CD8 naive had two and CD8 memory one.

Researchers partitioned CD4+ cells into CD45RA+ naive and CD45RA-negative memory subsets. V shed 0 bases and J 5 bases; nucleotides not matched to a gene: 5. Per germline, CDR1 SGHNT and CDR2 YENEEA. The CDR3 totals 15 residues. Sequenced by immunoSEQ multiplex PCR; TCRdb stores in-frame clones only, minus some. The table lists some 2,000,000 clones, more than 90% of them singletons. The receptor's source is a man between 18 and 35 years old in good health. The chain couples TRBV11-3 to TRBJ2-5, with 8 bases identical to TRBD2. Sample: naive CD4+ T cells sorted from blood. Subset given: CD45RA+ positively selected. CDR3 coding DNA: TGTGCCAGCAGCTTAGATGGGACTAGGCGTGAGACCCAGTACTTC. It is translated as CASSLDGTRRETQYF.